A selection of T cell receptor beta chains follows, all from one sample in a study of T cell changes during pregnancy in multiple sclerosis. Produced via immunoSEQ multiplex PCR; TCRdb's table is partial and in-frame only. The sample lists some 100,000 clones, approximately 92% seen once, with around 1.2% in the top ten. The sequencing used peripheral blood, collected in the second trimester of pregnancy. These receptors originate from a female donor with multiple sclerosis, enrolled in a pregnancy study. Each CDR3 is given with its conserved first and last residue. D genes are given only for firm matches. Some rows mark clone size as missing; the rest say once, few, many or name a class of expanded clone.

V gene	D gene	clone size	J gene	CDR3 length	CDR3 DNA	CDR3 protein
TRBV6-5	TRBD1	NA	TRBJ1-6	15	TGTGCCAGCAGTTACATGGGACAGGGAGGCTCACCCCTCCACTTT	CASSYMGQGGSPLHF
TRBV30	NA	NA	TRBJ1-2	13	TGTGCCTGGGGGTCCGGGTCCCTCTATGGCTACACCTTC	CAWGSGSLYGYTF
TRBV5-8	NA	NA	TRBJ2-2	13	TGTGCCAGCAGGGTGGACTCCACCGGGGAGCTGTTTTTT	CASRVDSTGELFF
TRBV7-9	NA	NA	TRBJ1-1	15	TGTGCCAGCAGCTCCCGCGAGGATTGGAACACTGAAGCTTTCTTT	CASSSREDWNTEAFF
TRBV7-2	NA	NA	TRBJ2-5	15	TGTGCCAGCAGCTTAGAGCGCTCCAGGGGAGAGACCCAGTACTTC	CASSLERSRGETQYF
TRBV6-1	NA	NA	TRBJ1-1	13	TGTGCCAGCAAACGGGGGGTGAACACTGAAGCTTTCTTT	CASKRGVNTEAFF
TRBV5-4	TRBD1	NA	TRBJ2-5	14	TGTGCCAGCAGGCGGGACAGGGGGCGAGAGACCCAGTACTTC	CASRRDRGRETQYF
TRBV11-2	NA	NA	TRBJ2-7	17	TGTGCCAGCAGCTTAGATGGGGTGACAGGTCTCTCCTACGAGCAGTACTTC	CASSLDGVTGLSYEQYF
TRBV7-2	NA	NA	TRBJ2-6	18	TGTGCCAGCAGCTTATCAGGGCATCTGATTTCTGGGGCCAACGTCCTGACTTTC	CASSLSGHLISGANVLTF
TRBV7-9	NA	NA	TRBJ1-1	15	TGTGCCAGCAGCCCGAGGGCGGCTATGAACACTGAAGCTTTCTTT	CASSPRAAMNTEAFF
TRBV27	NA	NA	TRBJ1-1	16	TGTGCCAGCAGTTTAAGTGGTCTGGGGGCGGGCACTGAAGCTTTCTTT	CASSLSGLGAGTEAFF
TRBV18	NA	NA	TRBJ2-2	15	TGTGCCAGCTCACTTCCGGGATCCGAGGCCGGGGAGCTGTTTTTT	CASSLPGSEAGELFF
TRBV9	TRBD1	once	TRBJ1-6	13	TGTGCCAGCAGCCCTGAGACAGGGTCACCCCTCCACTTT	CASSPETGSPLHF
TRBV6-4	NA	NA	TRBJ2-3	16	TGTGCCAGCAGTGACTCAAAGGGAGGTGGCACAGATACGCAGTATTTT	CASSDSKGGGTDTQYF
TRBV7-3	TRBD1	few	TRBJ2-3	15	TGTGCCAGCAGCCAGGACAGGGGCGGCGCAGATACGCAGTATTTT	CASSQDRGGADTQYF
TRBV15	TRBD2	once	TRBJ2-1	17	TGTGCCACCAGCAGGGACCAGGGACTAGTACTCGGTAATGAGCAGTTCTTC	CATSRDQGLVLGNEQFF
TRBV9	NA	NA	TRBJ1-3	14	TGTGCCAACAGCGTAGACCAGGCGGGAAACACCATATATTTT	CANSVDQAGNTIYF
TRBV28	NA	NA	TRBJ1-1	15	TGTGCCAGCAGTTTATTGCAGGGATTCGGCACTGAAGCTTTCTTT	CASSLLQGFGTEAFF
TRBV5-1	TRBD1	NA	TRBJ2-7	15	TGCGCCAGCAGCCTGGGGACAGGGGTTGCCGACGAGCAGTACTTC	CASSLGTGVADEQYF
TRBV10-1	TRBD2	NA	TRBJ2-1	16	TGCGCCAGCAGTGAGTCAGTTGGAGCGGGGTACAATGAGCAGTTCTTC	CASSESVGAGYNEQFF
TRBV9	NA	NA	TRBJ2-2	15	TGTGCCAGCAGCGTAGGGAGCTCCCACACCGGGGAGCTGTTTTTT	CASSVGSSHTGELFF
TRBV6-5	NA	NA	TRBJ1-6	12	TGTGCCAGCAGTTACTCTGGCTCACCCCTCCACTTT	CASSYSGSPLHF
TRBV7-2	NA	NA	TRBJ1-4	12	TGTGCCAGCAGCTTAGCCCGGGAAAAACTGTTTTTT	CASSLAREKLFF